The 12 T cell receptor beta chains presented below share a single source sample, sequenced in a study of blood T cell repertoires in COVID-19. TCRdb's copy holds only in-frame clones and misses some; the assay was immunoSEQ multiplex PCR. The data contain 65,000 to 90,000 clones, roughly 84% of them singletons. Material for sequencing was peripheral blood. Receptors originate from a woman aged 60-70 years with acute or convalescent COVID-19.

In this sample, this clone turned up a few times. The V and J genes are TRBV10-2 and TRBJ1-6; D is undetermined. The CDR3 runs to 13 residues. The V end was cut by 8 bases, the J end by 8 bases, with 13 bases between. Germline loops: CDR1 WSHSY, CDR2 SAAADI. The CDR3 loop is CASCGGLHSPLHF. For the CDR3, the DNA is TGCGCCAGCTGCGGAGGGCTTCATTCACCCCTCCACTTT.

The chain employs TRBV10-3 and TRBJ2-7; 9 bases fit TRBD1. The germline V gene encodes CDR1 ENHRY and CDR2 SYGVKD. V lost 5 bases and J lost 1; bases outside the gene matches: 3. The CDR3 consists of 14 residues. CDR3 DNA sequence: TGTGCCATCAGTCGGGACAGGGATTCCTACGAGCAGTACTTC. Amino acids: CAISRDRDSYEQYF.

CDR3 amino acids: CASSPPSGGAYNEQFF. As DNA, the CDR3 is TGTGCCAGCTCACCGCCGAGCGGGGGGGCTTACAATGAGCAGTTCTTC. The chain has TRBV18 and TRBJ2-1; 10 nucleotides align to TRBD2. Germline V CDR1 and CDR2: KGHSH, LQKENI. This CDR3 has 16 amino acids. Trimming took 3 bases from V and 4 from J; bases not matched to a gene: 6.

This chain joins TRBV14 and TRBJ2-7; D is undetermined. With 1 base removed from V and 6 bases from J, the gap between germline ends came to 10 bases. Germline assignment: CDR1 SGHDN and CDR2 FVKESK. The CDR3 is 13 residues long. CDR3 loop: CASSQARLREQYF. The CDR3 DNA reads as TGTGCCAGCAGCCAAGCCAGGTTACGCGAGCAGTACTTC.

This rearrangement joins TRBV7-9 to TRBJ2-1; a weak D match, TRBD2 (7 bases). CDR3 size: 15 residues. CDR1 is SEHNR and CDR2 is FQNEAQ in the germline V gene (reference sequence). With 0 bases removed from V and 7 bases from J, the gap between germline ends came to 13 bases. CDR3 protein: CASSLAGGGANEQFF. CDR3 DNA: TGTGCCAGCAGCTTAGCTGGTGGGGGGGCAAATGAGCAGTTCTTC.

The J gene is TRBJ2-7, the V gene TRBV3-1 (or the pseudogene TRBV3-2), with D perhaps TRBD2 (5 bases). Between the trimmed V and J ends, which lost 0 bases and 2 bases, there was a span of 14 bases. CDR3 length equals 16 residues. Per germline, CDR1 LGHDT and CDR2 YNNKEL (reference sequence). The CDR3 nucleotides read TGTGCCAGCAGCCAAGATCCACGGACTCCACCCTACGAGCAGTACTTC. This gives the protein CASSQDPRTPPYEQYF.

This clone was seen a few times. V is TRBV27 and J is TRBJ2-7, with 11 bases fitting TRBD2. The CDR3 contains 15 residues. V lost 4 bases and J lost 4; bases outside the gene matches: 6. Germline V lookup: CDR1 MNHEY, CDR2 SMNVEV (reference sequence). Written as DNA, the CDR3 is TGTGCCAGCAGTTACTTACTAGCGGGGGTTTACGAGCAGTACTTC. It codes for CASSYLLAGVYEQYF.

CDR3 sequence reads: CASSLQGAEPSYTF. The CDR3 region has the DNA TGTGCCAGCAGCTTGCAGGGGGCGGAACCTAGCTACACCTTC. This rearrangement joins TRBV5-5 to TRBJ1-2; 8 positions agree with TRBD1. V lost 1 base, J lost 9 bases, and 8 bases stayed unmatched. Germline lookup yields CDR1 SGHKS and CDR2 YYEKEE (reference sequence). This CDR3 has 14 amino acids.

The chain couples TRBV4-1 to TRBJ1-6, with TRBD1 matching 7 bases. There are 14 residues in the CDR3. Trimming removed 8 bases from V and 7 bases from J; junction bases left unmatched: 8. The germline V gene encodes CDR1 MGHRA and CDR2 YSYEKL. CDR3 protein: CASADRALNSPLHF. CDR3 nucleotide sequence: TGCGCCAGCGCAGACAGGGCCCTCAATTCACCCCTCCACTTT.

The V gene is TRBV30, the J gene TRBJ1-5; no clear D. The V gene's germline CDR1 is GTSNPN and CDR2 SVGIG (reference sequence). The CDR3 is 12 residues long. V was pared by 0 bases and J by 6 bases, with 6 bases between. CDR3 coding DNA: TGTGCCTGGAGTGTTAACGGTCAGCCCCAGCATTTT. Its protein is CAWSVNGQPQHF.

This clone was seen once. The rearrangement uses TRBV6-5 and TRBJ2-1; maybe TRBD2 (7 bases). CDR1 MNHEY and CDR2 SVGAGI come from the germline V gene. This CDR3 has 15 amino acids. Trimming left V 1 base short and J 5 bases short, with 12 bases between. The DNA for the CDR3 is TGTGCCAGCAGTTACTGGGCGGGGGCCAACAATGAGCAGTTCTTC. Protein: CASSYWAGANNEQFF.

The chain recombines TRBV27 with TRBJ1-2; possible D gene TRBD1, 5 bases. The germline V gene encodes CDR1 MNHEY and CDR2 SMNVEV (reference sequence). This CDR3 has 15 residues. The V and J ends lost 0 bases and 4 bases respectively, with 12 bases between them. In DNA, the CDR3 is TGTGCCAGCAGTTTATCGTCAGGGAGGGTCTATGGCTACACCTTC. Its protein is CASSLSSGRVYGYTF.